This is a list of T cell receptor beta chains from one sample in a study of identifying expanded T cells in peripheral blood. The protocol was immunoSEQ multiplex PCR, while the TCRdb copy is restricted to in-frame clones and leaves out a portion. Among around 60,000 clones listed, about 85% were seen once. Source material: blood. The receptors originated from a person between 18 and 69 years old in good health. Each CDR3 is given with its conserved first and last residue. Fields, in order: J gene, D gene, V gene, clone size, CDR3 protein, CDR3 DNA. A D gene is named only where the DNA matches it firmly. Clone size, where shown, is once, few, many, or a class for clones that have expanded.

TRBJ1-2	.	TRBV7-9	.	CASSLATVNYGYTF	TGTGCCAGCAGCTTAGCTACGGTTAACTATGGCTACACCTTC
TRBJ2-3	.	TRBV5-1	.	CASSLPGRLDTQYF	TGCGCCAGCAGCTTACCGGGGAGATTAGATACGCAGTATTTT
TRBJ1-1	TRBD1	TRBV29-1	.	CSVEKGQGARTEAFF	TGCAGCGTTGAAAAGGGACAGGGGGCGAGGACTGAAGCTTTCTTT
TRBJ1-2	.	TRBV6-5	.	CASSNPSGGYTF	TGTGCCAGCAGCAACCCCTCAGGAGGCTACACCTTC
TRBJ1-2	TRBD1	TRBV5-1	.	CASSLDIQGASSYGYTF	TGCGCCAGCAGCTTGGATATACAGGGGGCGTCATCCTATGGCTACACCTTC
TRBJ1-2	.	TRBV5-8	.	CASSPYTGNRDGYTF	TGTGCCAGCAGCCCATACACCGGGAACAGGGATGGCTACACCTTC
TRBJ1-2	.	TRBV2	.	CASRATPRGYTF	TGTGCCAGCAGGGCGACCCCCCGTGGCTACACCTTC
TRBJ2-3	.	TRBV30	.	CAWRIPETDTQYF	TGTGCCTGGAGGATTCCAGAGACAGATACGCAGTATTTT
TRBJ2-2	TRBD2	TRBV12-5	.	CASRAGGPTFF	TGTGCTAGCAGAGCGGGGGGGCCTACGTTTTTT
TRBJ2-6	TRBD1	TRBV9	.	CASSVQGARLSGANVLTF	TGTGCCAGCAGCGTACAGGGGGCGCGCTTATCTGGGGCCAACGTCCTGACTTTC
TRBJ1-4	.	TRBV11-2	.	CASSTGLQEKLFF	TGTGCCAGCAGCACGGGACTTCAAGAAAAACTGTTTTTT
TRBJ2-5	TRBD2	TRBV6-6	.	CASSYHGAGGAETQYF	TGTGCCAGCAGTTACCACGGAGCGGGGGGCGCGGAGACCCAGTACTTC
TRBJ1-2	TRBD1	TRBV11-2	.	CASSLGQGGGYGYTF	TGTGCCAGCAGCTTAGGACAGGGAGGTGGCTATGGCTACACCTTC
TRBJ2-5	.	TRBV30	few	CAWSATEQETQYF	TGTGCCTGGAGTGCTACAGAACAAGAGACCCAGTACTTC
TRBJ2-5	.	TRBV30	.	CAWSGGHQEQETQYF	TGTGCCTGGAGTGGGGGACACCAGGAACAAGAGACCCAGTACTTC
TRBJ2-5	.	TRBV7-3	.	CASSSGAGWTQYF	TGTGCCAGCAGCTCAGGCGCAGGGTGGACCCAGTACTTC